This T cell receptor beta chain was retrieved from a study of graft-versus-host responses after intestinal transplantation (dated by TCRdb to 2020 to 2023). Background for the entire study: The transplants that recipients received were multivisceral, liver-intestinal, or isolated intestinal. Bulk TCR-beta CDR3 sequencing was used to track graft-versus-host and host-versus-graft alloreactive T cell clones in the graft, circulation and bone marrow after intestinal transplantation. Rather than being sequenced by the commercial service, samples from a few later patients were sequenced in-house on an Illumina MiSeq and processed with MiXCR. To identify alloreactive clones, pre-transplant mixed lymphocyte reaction products were sequenced and then compared with unstimulated pre-transplant donor and recipient T cells. Every recipient was given anti-thymocyte globulin induction, then maintenance tacrolimus and steroids for approximately 3 years. Donor T cell macrochimerism was defined as a peak of at least 4% donor T cells among recipient peripheral blood mononuclear cells. Of the 20 to 25 intestinal transplant recipients enrolled in the cohort, one of whom was a retransplant, a few patients without pretransplant specimens were excluded. General findings and caveats noted by the study authors: Patients with donor T cell macrochimerism had high GvH to HvG T cell clonal ratios in their allografts. The conclusions were limited by the relatively low number and heterogeneity of the intestinal transplant patients. GvH clones were detected in recipient bone marrow, and some appeared earlier in ileal mucosa or blood, consistent with an intestinal mucosal origin. Early after transplant, declines in HvG clones were associated with peak levels of circulating GvH clones.

Receptor libraries were prepared by the immunoSEQ multiplex PCR assay. For most patients, genomic DNA was subjected to high-throughput TCR-beta CDR3 sequencing by Adaptive Biotechnologies. The original pipeline was this. Adaptive's ImmunoSEQ software supplied the TCR sequencing data for 18 patients, while MiXCR and VDJtools were used to process a few other patients. Because the origin of CDR3 nucleotide sequences shared between donor and recipient could not be assigned, those sequences were removed. To count as alloreactive, a clone needed at least 2-fold expansion over unstimulated cells and a minimum CFSE-low frequency of 0.002% (template counts) or 0.001% (read counts). Clones were considered mappable if detected in sequenced pre-transplant spleen, lymph node, or MLR CFSE-low populations of the donor or recipient. The cumulative frequency of alloreactive clones was calculated as a percentage of all sequences, weighted by copy number. TCRdb provides this immuneACCESS table in a form limited to in-frame rearrangements. Some clones are lacking; in checked studies, under half of them reflect an unresolved V gene, and why the rest are absent is not known. From that table come the V and J calls and clone size; the DNA was used to work out D and trimming. In all, the sample holds tens of thousands of clones, and roughly 89% of those were seen once. The ten largest clones capture roughly 6% of the sample.

Blood samples were collected up to 4 times in the first month after transplant and then at least monthly when available. CDR1 and CDR2 are drawn from the germline V gene: SGHDN, FVKESK. V was cut back by 2 bases and J by 11 bases, leaving a gap of 10 bases between them. The CDR3 holds 12 amino acids from the cysteine to the phenylalanine. CDR3 DNA only is kept here, 36 bases in frame from base 1. Points on this clone: No antigen is known for it. No much larger clone is present one base from it, and per-base qualities are unavailable.

The sequence derives from a human patient who received an intestinal transplant, so some T cells may come from the graft donor. The chain uses TRBV14 and TRBJ2-1; the D region possibly corresponds to TRBD2 (5 bases align). The material was PBMCs, obtained roughly 660 days after intestinal transplant. Read as DNA, the sequence is TGTGCCAGCAGCCAACTAGCTTCGAAGCAGTTCTTC. Translated, it reads CASSQLASKQFF.